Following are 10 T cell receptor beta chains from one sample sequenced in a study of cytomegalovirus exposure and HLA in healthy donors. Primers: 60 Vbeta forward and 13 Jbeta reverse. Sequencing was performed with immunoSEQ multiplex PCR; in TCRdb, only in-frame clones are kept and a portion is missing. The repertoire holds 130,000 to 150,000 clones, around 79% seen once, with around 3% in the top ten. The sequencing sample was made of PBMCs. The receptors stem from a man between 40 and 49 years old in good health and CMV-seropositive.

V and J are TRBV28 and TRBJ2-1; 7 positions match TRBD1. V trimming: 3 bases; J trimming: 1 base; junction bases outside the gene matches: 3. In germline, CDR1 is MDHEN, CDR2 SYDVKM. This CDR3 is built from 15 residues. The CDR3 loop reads CASSFGGQSYNEQFF. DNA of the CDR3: TGTGCCAGCAGTTTTGGGGGACAGTCCTACAATGAGCAGTTCTTC.

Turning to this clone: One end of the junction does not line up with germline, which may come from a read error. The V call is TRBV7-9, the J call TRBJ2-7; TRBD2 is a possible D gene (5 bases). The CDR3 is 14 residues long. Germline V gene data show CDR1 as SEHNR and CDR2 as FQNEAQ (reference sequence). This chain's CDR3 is CSSSLAGVDYEQYF. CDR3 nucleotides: TGTTCCAGCAGCTTAGCCGGGGTTGACTACGAGCAGTACTTC.

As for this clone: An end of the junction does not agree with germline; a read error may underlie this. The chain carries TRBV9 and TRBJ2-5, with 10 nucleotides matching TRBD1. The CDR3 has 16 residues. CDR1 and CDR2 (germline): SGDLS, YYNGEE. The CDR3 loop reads CASSRQGAASQGTQYF. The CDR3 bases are TGTGCCAGCAGCAGACAGGGGGCTGCTAGCCAAGGGACCCAGTACTTC.

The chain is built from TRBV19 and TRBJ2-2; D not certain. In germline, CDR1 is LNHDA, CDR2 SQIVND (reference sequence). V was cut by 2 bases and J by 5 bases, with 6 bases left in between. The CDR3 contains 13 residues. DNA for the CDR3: TGTGCCAGTAGTATATATATAACCGGGGAGCTGTTTTTT. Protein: CASSIYITGELFF.

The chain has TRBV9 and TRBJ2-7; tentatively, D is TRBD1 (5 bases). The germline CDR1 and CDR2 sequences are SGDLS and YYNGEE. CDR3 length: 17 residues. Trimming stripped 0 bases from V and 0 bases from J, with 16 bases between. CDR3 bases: TGTGCCAGCAGCGTAGAGGGGTGGTATAGCAGCTCCTACGAGCAGTACTTC. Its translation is CASSVEGWYSSSYEQYF.

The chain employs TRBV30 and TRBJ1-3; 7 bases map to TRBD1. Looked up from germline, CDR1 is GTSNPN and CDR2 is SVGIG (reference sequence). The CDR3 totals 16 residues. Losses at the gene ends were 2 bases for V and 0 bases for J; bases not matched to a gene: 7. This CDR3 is CAWSRGQTHSGNTIYF. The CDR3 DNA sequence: TGTGCCTGGAGTCGGGGACAGACACACTCTGGAAACACCATATATTTT.

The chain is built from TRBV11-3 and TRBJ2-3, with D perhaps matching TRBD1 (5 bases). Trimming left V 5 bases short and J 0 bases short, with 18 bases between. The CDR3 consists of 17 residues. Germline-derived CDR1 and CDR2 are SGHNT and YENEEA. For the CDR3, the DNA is TGTGCCAGCAGCCGCGGTCGTACAGGCAGTAGCACAGATACGCAGTATTTT. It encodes CASSRGRTGSSTDTQYF.

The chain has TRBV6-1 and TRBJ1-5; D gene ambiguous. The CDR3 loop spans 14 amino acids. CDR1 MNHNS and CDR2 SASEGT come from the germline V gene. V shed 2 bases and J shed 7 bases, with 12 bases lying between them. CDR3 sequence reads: CASSELGSGQPQHF. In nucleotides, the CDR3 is TGTGCCAGCAGTGAACTGGGGTCGGGACAGCCCCAGCATTTT.

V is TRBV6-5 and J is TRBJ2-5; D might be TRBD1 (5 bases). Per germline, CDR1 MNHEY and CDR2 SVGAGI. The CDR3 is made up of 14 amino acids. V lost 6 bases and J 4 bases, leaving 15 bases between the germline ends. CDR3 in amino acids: CASRETGLGETQYF. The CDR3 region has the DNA TGTGCCAGCAGAGAAACAGGTTTGGGAGAGACCCAGTACTTC.

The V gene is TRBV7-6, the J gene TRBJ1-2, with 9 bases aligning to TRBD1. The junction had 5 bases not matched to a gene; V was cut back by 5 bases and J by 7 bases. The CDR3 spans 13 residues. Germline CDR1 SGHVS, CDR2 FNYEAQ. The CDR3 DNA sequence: TGTGCCAGCAGCCCACCGACAGGGGGTGGCTACACCTTC. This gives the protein CASSPPTGGGYTF.